The 22 T cell receptor beta chains reported below all come from one sample, sequenced in a study of a mutant IDH1 vaccine in newly diagnosed glioma. Time point reported: week 11, during vaccination. The vaccine gave 300 ug of a 20-mer mutant IDH1 peptide subcutaneously per dose. For these TCRs, the target antigens are not known. TCRdb's copy holds only in-frame clones and misses some; the assay was immunoSEQ multiplex PCR. The profile shows roughly 110,000 clones, roughly 90% of them singletons. The source material was PBMCs, sampled from a glioma patient whose treatment included an IDH1 peptide vaccine. These receptors were taken from a woman aged 50 to 65 with glioma.

The chain carries TRBV28 and TRBJ1-1, with 7 bases aligning to TRBD1. The CDR3 has 12 residues. Trimming cost V 5 bases and J 11 bases; bases outside gene matches: 8. Germline CDR1 and CDR2: MDHEN and SYDVKM. The chain's CDR3 is CASSRGGGGAFF. The CDR3 nucleotides are TGTGCCAGCAGTCGAGGAGGGGGCGGTGCTTTCTTT.

The chain recombines TRBV10-3 with TRBJ2-7; TRBD1 matches 7 bases. CDR3 length equals 14 residues. V trimming: 7 bases; J trimming: 2 bases; junction bases outside the gene matches: 8. CDR1 and CDR2 from the germline V gene are ENHRY and SYGVKD. The chain's CDR3 is CAINSGTVTYEQYF. As DNA, the CDR3 is TGTGCCATCAATTCCGGGACAGTCACCTACGAGCAGTACTTC.

This chain links TRBV2 with TRBJ2-1; TRBD2 matches 7 bases. The CDR3 has 15 amino acids. Unmatched junction bases numbered 12, after V lost 6 bases and J lost 7 bases. The germline V gene encodes CDR1 SNHLY and CDR2 FYNNEI. DNA for the CDR3: TGTGCCAGCAGCGAGGTGGCGGGAGATGAGAATGAGCAGTTCTTC. This translates into CASSEVAGDENEQFF.

The chain couples TRBV7-9 to TRBJ2-4; 7 positions agree with TRBD1. The length of the CDR3 is 18 residues. V shed 1 base and J 0 bases; nucleotides not matched to a gene: 9. Germline V lookup: CDR1 SEHNR, CDR2 FQNEAQ (reference sequence). The CDR3 protein is CASSLVPGGFAAKNIQYF. The CDR3 DNA reads TGTGCCAGCAGCTTAGTCCCAGGGGGATTCGCAGCCAAAAACATTCAGTACTTC.

The chain joins TRBV7-9 to TRBJ2-5, with D hard to call. The DNA end lines up better with TRBJ2-7; the J call may be wrong. The CDR3 spans 14 residues. The germline V gene has CDR1 SEHNR and CDR2 FQNEAQ (reference sequence). CDR3 nucleotide sequence: TGTGCCAGCAGCTTAGATGTCGGACGGTACGAGCAGTACTTC. It specifies CASSLDVGRYEQYF.

V gene TRBV9 combines with J gene TRBJ1-6; 11 bases line up with TRBD1. Germline V CDR1 and CDR2: SGDLS, YYNGEE. Trimming took 4 bases from V and 6 from J; bases not matched to a gene: 3. The CDR3 sequence is 15 residues long. For the CDR3, the DNA is TGTGCCAGCAGCACGGACAGGGGGCTTAATTCACCCCTCCACTTT. This codes for CASSTDRGLNSPLHF.

V usage is TRBV6-5 and J usage is TRBJ2-3, with 8 positions matching TRBD2. Losses at the gene ends were 6 bases for V and 4 bases for J; bases not matched to a gene: 9. Germline V CDR1 and CDR2: MNHEY, SVGAGI. The CDR3 extends over 15 amino acids. The CDR3 protein is CASSPSGSGPDTQYF. CDR3 nucleotides: TGTGCCAGCAGCCCCAGCGGGAGTGGCCCAGATACGCAGTATTTT.

The gene calls are TRBV5-1 and TRBJ1-6; 7 bases map to TRBD1. Germline loops: CDR1 SGHRS, CDR2 YFSETQ. After removal of 3 bases from V and 9 bases from J, the junction contained 9 bases not matched to a gene. The CDR3 has 15 residues. This chain's CDR3 is CASSYRQGRGSPLHF. CDR3 in DNA: TGCGCCAGCAGCTACCGACAGGGCCGAGGTTCACCCCTCCACTTT.

The V and J genes are TRBV11-2 and TRBJ1-4; TRBD1 matches at 7 bases. After removal of 4 bases from V and 6 bases from J, the junction contained 5 bases not matched to a gene. This CDR3 region has 14 residues. Germline CDR1 and CDR2: SGHAT and FQNNGV. The CDR3 sequence: CASSSTGVYEKLFF. The DNA for the CDR3 is TGTGCCAGCAGCTCTACAGGGGTTTATGAAAAACTGTTTTTT.

V gene TRBV9 combines with J gene TRBJ2-1, with a tentative D call TRBD1 (6 bases). CDR3 length equals 17 residues. Germline assignment: CDR1 SGDLS and CDR2 YYNGEE. V gave up 0 bases and J gave up 6 bases, with 19 bases separating them. This CDR3 reads CASSVEGELKWGNEQFF. In DNA, the CDR3 is TGTGCCAGCAGCGTAGAGGGGGAGCTAAAATGGGGCAATGAGCAGTTCTTC.

The V gene is TRBV5-4, the J gene TRBJ2-5; D might be TRBD1 (5 bases). CDR1 is SGHNT, CDR2 YYREEE, per germline (reference sequence). V gave up 4 bases and J gave up 2 bases, with 6 bases separating them. The CDR3 covers 12 residues. The CDR3 reads CASSRQQETQYF. CDR3 DNA sequence: TGTGCCAGCAGCCGACAGCAAGAGACCCAGTACTTC.

The chain is built from TRBV6-6 and TRBJ1-4; no clear D gene. Trimming shortened V by 7 bases and J by 4 bases, and 13 bases separated the two germline ends. Germline V CDR1 and CDR2: MNHNY, SVGAGI (reference sequence). The CDR3 extends over 14 amino acids. CDR3 region: CASTQWVFNEKLFF. CDR3 DNA: TGTGCCAGCACTCAGTGGGTCTTTAATGAAAAACTGTTTTTT.

The V gene is TRBV18, the J gene TRBJ1-6; D is perhaps TRBD1 (6 bases). The CDR3 is made up of 14 amino acids. The ends were cut back, 3 bases at V and 8 bases at J, with 11 bases in the middle. Germline values: CDR1 KGHSH, CDR2 LQKENI. CDR3 coding DNA: TGTGCCAGCTCACCGCGACAGGACGATTCACCCCTCCACTTT. Protein: CASSPRQDDSPLHF.

The V call is TRBV6-1, the J call TRBJ2-7; 7 positions match TRBD2. CDR3 length: 15 residues. Germline V gives CDR1 MNHNS, CDR2 SASEGT. Unmatched junction bases numbered 10, after V lost 2 bases and J lost 6 bases. For the CDR3, the DNA is TGTGCCAGCAGTGAATCGGGCGGGAGATCGGCCGAGCAGTACTTC. Translation gives CASSESGGRSAEQYF.

The J gene is TRBJ2-5, the V gene TRBV6-6; 8 nucleotides line up with TRBD1. The last part of the DNA fits TRBJ2-7 better; the J call may be wrong. Germline lookup yields CDR1 MNHNY and CDR2 SVGAGI (reference sequence). The CDR3 is 14 residues long. The chain's CDR3 is CASRATGTGYEQYF. CDR3 in DNA: TGTGCCAGCAGGGCCACCGGGACAGGTTACGAGCAGTACTTC.

The J gene is TRBJ2-7, the V gene TRBV9; TRBD1 aligns across 11 bases. In germline, CDR1 is SGDLS, CDR2 YYNGEE. This CDR3 spans 14 amino acids. V shed 4 bases, J shed 5 bases, and the junction held 5 bases outside the gene matches. This chain's CDR3 is CASSPGQGVHEQYF. For the CDR3, the DNA is TGTGCCAGCAGCCCGGGACAGGGGGTCCACGAGCAGTACTTC.

The V call is TRBV5-1, the J call TRBJ1-5; no reliable D call. V lost 0 bases and J 7 bases, leaving 11 bases between the germline ends. Germline loops: CDR1 SGHRS, CDR2 YFSETQ. The CDR3 extends over 14 amino acids. CDR3 bases: TGCGCCAGCAGCTTGGTGCCGGGTCGGCAGCCCCAGCATTTT. It is translated as CASSLVPGRQPQHF. Full variable domain (missing parts from reference TRBV5-1 and TRBJ1-5): KAGVTQTPRYLIKTRGQQVTLSCSPISGHRSVSWYQQTPGQGLQFLFEYFSETQRNKGNFPGRFSGRQFSNSRSEMNVSTLELGDSALYLCASSLVPGRQPQHFGDGTRLSIL.

The rearrangement links TRBV29-1 to TRBJ2-4; D is unclear. This CDR3 is built from 14 residues. V was shortened by 6 bases and J by 1 base, with 13 bases between the two germline ends. CDR1 is SQVTM, CDR2 ANQGSEA, per germline. The CDR3 loop is CSVGPHGAKNIQYF. The CDR3 bases are TGCAGCGTCGGACCCCACGGGGCCAAAAACATTCAGTACTTC.

The chain links TRBV2 to TRBJ2-1; TRBD2 is a possible D gene (5 bases). Trimming removed 5 bases from V and 7 bases from J, with 18 bases in between. This CDR3 has 15 amino acids. CDR1 and CDR2 (germline): SNHLY, FYNNEI. This CDR3 is CASSTFNPSGNEQFF. The CDR3 coding sequence is TGTGCCAGCAGTACCTTCAACCCTTCGGGGAATGAGCAGTTCTTC.

The genes are TRBV5-1 and TRBJ2-7, with TRBD1 as a possible D gene (5 bases). Germline V gene sequence: CDR1 SGHRS, CDR2 YFSETQ. This CDR3 comprises 15 residues. Trimming cost V 0 bases and J 5 bases, with 15 bases left between them. The CDR3 loop is CASSLATQGTDEQYF. The CDR3 DNA follows: TGCGCCAGCAGCTTGGCCACGCAGGGTACCGACGAGCAGTACTTC.

The gene calls are TRBV19 and TRBJ2-2, with D possibly TRBD1 on 6 matching bases. Germline assignment: CDR1 LNHDA and CDR2 SQIVND (reference sequence). CDR3 length: 17 amino acids. Trimming pared 2 bases from V and 0 bases from J, leaving 13 bases between. The CDR3 DNA reads TGTGCCAGTAGTATAAGCTCCGGACAGCCGAACACCGGGGAGCTGTTTTTT. Translation gives CASSISSGQPNTGELFF.

The rearrangement joins TRBV6-5 to TRBJ2-7; D remains ambiguous. Germline V CDR1 and CDR2: MNHEY, SVGAGI. There are 12 residues in the CDR3. The V end was cut by 4 bases, the J end by 2 bases, with 6 bases between. For the CDR3, the DNA is TGTGCCAGCAGTTCCCCTCCCTACGAGCAGTACTTC. It translates to CASSSPPYEQYF.